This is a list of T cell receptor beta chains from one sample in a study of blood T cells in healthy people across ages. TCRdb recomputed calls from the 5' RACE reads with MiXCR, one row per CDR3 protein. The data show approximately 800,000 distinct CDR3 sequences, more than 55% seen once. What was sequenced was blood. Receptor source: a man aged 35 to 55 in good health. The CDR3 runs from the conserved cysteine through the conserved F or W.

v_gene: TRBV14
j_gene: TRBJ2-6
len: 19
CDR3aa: CASSQDGSGIYSGANVLTF

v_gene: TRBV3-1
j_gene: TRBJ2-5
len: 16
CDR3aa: CASSQRQGAPLETQYF

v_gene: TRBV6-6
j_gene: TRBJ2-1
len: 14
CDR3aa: CASSYSGTSGSQFF

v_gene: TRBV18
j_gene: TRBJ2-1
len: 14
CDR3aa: CASSGGLAVHEQFF

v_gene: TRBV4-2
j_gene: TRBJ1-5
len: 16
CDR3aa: CASSPWTPYSNQPQHF

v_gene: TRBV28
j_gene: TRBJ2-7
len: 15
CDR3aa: CASRESGGISYEQYF

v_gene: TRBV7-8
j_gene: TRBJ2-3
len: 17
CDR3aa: CASSFGLAGPSTDTQYF

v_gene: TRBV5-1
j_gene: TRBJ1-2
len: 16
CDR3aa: CASSRGPPEFSYGYTF

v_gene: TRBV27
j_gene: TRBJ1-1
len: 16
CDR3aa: CASSFTRATMNTEAFF

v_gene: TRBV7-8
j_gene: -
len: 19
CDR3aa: CASSSLTGGQKTLKYEQYF

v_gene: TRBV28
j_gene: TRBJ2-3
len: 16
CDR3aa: CASSLWRGGGPKTQYF

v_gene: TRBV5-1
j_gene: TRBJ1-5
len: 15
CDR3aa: CASSSGGYGNQPQHF

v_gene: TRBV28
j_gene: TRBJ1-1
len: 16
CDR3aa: CASRQGQGAGNTEAFF

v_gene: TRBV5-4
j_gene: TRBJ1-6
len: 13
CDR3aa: CASSLDWESPLHF

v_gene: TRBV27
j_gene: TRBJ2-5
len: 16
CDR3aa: CASSSLSGINQETQYF

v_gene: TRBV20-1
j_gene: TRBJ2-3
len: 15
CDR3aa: CSASRGRRGADTQYF

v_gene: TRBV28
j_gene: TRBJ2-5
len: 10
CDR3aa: CAVMGETQYF

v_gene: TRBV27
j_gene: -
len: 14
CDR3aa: CASSLKGRGETQYF

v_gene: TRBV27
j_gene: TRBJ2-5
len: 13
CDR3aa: CASSRAGEETQYF

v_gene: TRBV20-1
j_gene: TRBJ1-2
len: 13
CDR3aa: CSASGRGGYGYTF

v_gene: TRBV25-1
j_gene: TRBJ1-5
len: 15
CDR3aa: CASSGQTGDNQPQHF

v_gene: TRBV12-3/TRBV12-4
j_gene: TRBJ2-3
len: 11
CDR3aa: CARSLGDTQYF

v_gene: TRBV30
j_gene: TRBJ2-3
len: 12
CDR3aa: CAWSGAPDTQYF

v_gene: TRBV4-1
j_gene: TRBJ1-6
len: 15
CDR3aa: CASSQDHANNSPLHF

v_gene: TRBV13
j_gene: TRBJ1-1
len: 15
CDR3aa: CASRPRQGIGTEAFF

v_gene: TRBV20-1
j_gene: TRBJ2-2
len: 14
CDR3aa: CSAKEPLNTGELFF

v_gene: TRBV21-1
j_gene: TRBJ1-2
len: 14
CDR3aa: CASSNRGANYGYTF

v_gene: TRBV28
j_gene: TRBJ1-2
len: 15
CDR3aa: CASRLGDRSNYGYTF

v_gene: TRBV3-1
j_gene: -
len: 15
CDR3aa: CASSQEWAIGNEQYF

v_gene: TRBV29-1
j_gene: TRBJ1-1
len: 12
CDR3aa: CSVGSVNTEAFF

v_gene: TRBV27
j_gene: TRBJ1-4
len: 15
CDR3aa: CASSAILATKEKLFF

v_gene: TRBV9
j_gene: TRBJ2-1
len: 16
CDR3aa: CASSPIIAGLNNEQFF

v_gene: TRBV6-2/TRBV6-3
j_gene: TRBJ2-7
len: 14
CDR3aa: CASSYSTGTYKQYF

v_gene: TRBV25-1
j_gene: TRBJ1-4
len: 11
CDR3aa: CASTHLEKLFF

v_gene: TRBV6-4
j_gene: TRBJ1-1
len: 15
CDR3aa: CASRAGPRAGMEAFF

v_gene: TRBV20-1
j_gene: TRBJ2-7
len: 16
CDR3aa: CSAPTPFGRVPYEQYF